Included here is one T cell receptor (beta chain) sequence, with context. Antigen specificity is unknown. This sample stems from a study of PD-L1 blockade in urothelial cancer. Overall study: Blood analysis occurred 3 weeks (second dose) and 6 weeks after treatment start. T cells were recovered from blood samples at a median of roughly 130,000.

Repertoires were generated with immunoSEQ multiplex PCR, while TCRdb's copy carries only in-frame clones and drops some. This sample has 20,000 to 30,000 clones, with almost 85% found just once. The CDR3 consists of 17 residues. The germline gives CDR1 LGHNA, CDR2 YNFKEQ. V shed 0 bases, J shed 4 bases, and the junction held 7 bases outside the gene matches. The study's findings and limits: Durable benefit was linked to greater 3-week expansion of tumor-associated blood clones.

The material sequenced was PBMCs, taken around atezolizumab (anti-PD-L1) treatment. The genes are TRBV4-2 and TRBJ2-3, with 10 nucleotides matching TRBD1. This receptor was obtained from a man between 65 and 79 years old with urothelial cancer. CDR3 coding DNA: TGTGCCAGCAGCCAAGAAATAGGGACAGGGGTGGCAGATACGCAGTATTTT. This codes for CASSQEIGTGVADTQYF.